This TCR beta chain was retrieved from a study of neurological immune-mediated disorders. Looking at the study overall: Of approximately 35 multiple sclerosis patients, some 30 were relapsing-remitting and 3 secondary progressive.

Each CDR3 protein is one row after TCRdb ran MiXCR on the 5' RACE reads. The sample lists around 70,000 distinct CDR3 sequences, around 5.2% occurring once. Regarding the study as a whole: Whereas HTLV-1-associated myelopathy showed the most TCR clonal expansion, multiple sclerosis showed the least, with levels below those of healthy controls.

The CDR3 is made up of 16 amino acids. V shed 4 bases, J shed 2 bases, and the junction held 7 bases outside the gene matches. CDR1 and CDR2 from the germline V gene are DFQATT and SNEGSKA (reference sequence). This clonotype has at least ten counts. No antigen is known for it. The specimen was PBMCs. This rearrangement joins TRBV20-1 to TRBJ2-3; 12 bases map to TRBD2. The source of this sequence is a woman aged 25 to 39 with multiple sclerosis. CDR3 sequence (DNA): TGCAGTGCTATCCGACTAGCGGGGGCCGACACAGATACGCAGTATTTT. It specifies CSAIRLAGADTDTQYF.